One and the same sample provided the 25 T cell receptor beta chains below, sequenced in a study of Ad26.COV2.S vaccination and SARS-CoV-2 variants. Produced via immunoSEQ multiplex PCR; TCRdb's table is partial and in-frame only. The sample records 300,000 to 400,000 clones, 92% being singletons. Source: peripheral blood, taken after recovery from COVID-19. The receptors come from a human donor who had recovered from COVID-19.

Remarks on this clone: The sample holds other DNA sequences that translate to the same CDR3. The chain employs TRBV6-5 and TRBJ1-1; D is unresolved. The CDR3 has 15 amino acids. Per the germline V gene, CDR1 is MNHEY and CDR2 is SVGAGI. Trimming stripped 0 bases from V and 1 base from J, with 9 bases between. The CDR3 DNA follows: TGTGCCAGCAGTTACTCGGCTCTAGGGAACACTGAAGCTTTCTTT. It yields the protein CASSYSALGNTEAFF.

Only one count was recorded for this clone. The chain couples TRBV19 to TRBJ1-1; D gene uncertain. This CDR3 spans 13 amino acids. Trimming removed 2 bases at V and 11 bases at J, with 15 bases between. Germline lookup yields CDR1 LNHDA and CDR2 SQIVND (reference sequence). The CDR3 DNA is TGTGCCAGTAGTATATCTGCAGGTCTTGGGGCTTTCTTT. Protein product: CASSISAGLGAFF.

The chain couples TRBV9 to TRBJ1-1; TRBD1 agrees at 11 bases. The V gene end was trimmed by 4 bases and the J gene end by 1 base; junction bases not matched to a gene: 3. From germline, CDR1 is SGDLS and CDR2 YYNGEE. This CDR3 region has 15 residues. CDR3: CASSQGQGGNTEAFF. CDR3 nucleotides: TGTGCCAGCAGCCAGGGACAGGGGGGGAACACTGAAGCTTTCTTT.

As regards this clone: Other DNA sequences within the sample encode an identical CDR3. V gene TRBV7-2 combines with J gene TRBJ2-2; no reliable D call. V lost 1 base and J lost 1, with 4 bases in between. Germline assignment: CDR1 SGHTA and CDR2 FQGNSA. This CDR3 is 14 amino acids long. CDR3 nucleotides: TGTGCCAGCAGCTTAGAAGGGAACACCGGGGAGCTGTTTTTT. It encodes CASSLEGNTGELFF.

This clone has just one count. The chain uses TRBV7-2 and TRBJ2-3; 7 positions match TRBD2. V dropped 1 base and J dropped 6; count of bases not matched to a gene: 10. This CDR3 contains 16 residues. Germline CDR1 is SGHTA and CDR2 is FQGNSA. The CDR3 sequence: CASSLGAAGLSDTQYF. The CDR3 bases are TGTGCCAGCAGCTTAGGGGCAGCGGGATTGTCGGATACGCAGTATTTT.

The rearrangement joins TRBV5-1 to TRBJ1-1; 8 bases agree with TRBD1. V shed 4 bases, J shed 4 bases, and the junction held 6 bases outside the gene matches. The V gene's germline CDR1 is SGHRS and CDR2 YFSETQ. This CDR3 contains 14 residues. As DNA, the CDR3 is TGCGCCAGCAGCGATCCGGGACAGGCCACTGAAGCTTTCTTT. Translated: CASSDPGQATEAFF.

The V and J genes are TRBV5-6 and TRBJ1-2, with a weak D call TRBD1 (5 bases). V was trimmed by 5 bases and J by 4 bases, leaving 9 bases between them. The V gene's germline CDR1 is SGHDT and CDR2 YYEEEE. The CDR3 has 12 residues. The CDR3 sequence is CASRTGVYGYTF. The CDR3 DNA is TGTGCCAGCAGAACAGGAGTCTATGGCTACACCTTC.

J is TRBJ2-1 and V is TRBV11-2; TRBD2 aligns across 10 bases. The CDR3 runs 15 residues. The germline gives CDR1 SGHAT, CDR2 FQNNGV. Trimming cost V 2 bases and J 6 bases; bases outside gene matches: 4. The CDR3 protein is CASSLSSGGSNEQFF. The CDR3 region has the DNA TGTGCCAGCAGCTTATCTAGCGGGGGATCCAATGAGCAGTTCTTC.

This rearrangement joins TRBV2 to TRBJ2-3, with D unclear. The CDR3 has 14 residues. CDR1 is SNHLY, CDR2 FYNNEI, per germline. The V and J ends lost 5 bases and 2 bases respectively, with 11 bases between them. The CDR3, as DNA: TGTGCCAGCAGTCCCCTCTTGGACACAGATACGCAGTATTTT. It codes for CASSPLLDTDTQYF.

This clone appeared a single time. V usage is TRBV27 and J usage is TRBJ1-5; no reliable D call. The CDR3 covers 13 residues. V lost 4 bases and J 0 bases, leaving 4 bases between the germline ends. The V gene's germline CDR1 is MNHEY and CDR2 SMNVEV (reference sequence). This chain's CDR3 is CASSYNSNQPQHF. The DNA of the CDR3 is TGTGCCAGCAGTTATAATAGCAATCAGCCCCAGCATTTT.

The V call is TRBV14, the J call TRBJ2-3; D not certain. Trimming took off 0 bases at V and 6 bases at J, with 10 bases between the two ends. Germline loops: CDR1 SGHDN, CDR2 FVKESK. The CDR3 covers 14 residues. CDR3 sequence: CASSQDLGFDTQYF. Written as DNA, the CDR3 is TGTGCCAGCAGCCAAGATCTAGGTTTCGATACGCAGTATTTT.

The chain carries TRBV6-5 and TRBJ2-5; D uncertain. V shed 6 bases and J shed 5 bases, with 19 bases lying between them. Per the germline V gene, CDR1 is MNHEY and CDR2 is SVGAGI. This CDR3 is built from 15 residues. DNA of the CDR3: TGTGCCAGCAGCGGACGGACCAGCCCCCGGGAGACCCAGTACTTC. It codes for CASSGRTSPRETQYF.

The chain recombines TRBV7-9 with TRBJ2-5; no firm D call. The V end was cut by 1 base, the J end by 7 bases, with 10 bases between. The germline gives CDR1 SEHNR, CDR2 FQNEAQ (reference sequence). The CDR3 has 13 residues. CDR3 amino acids: CASSLEGWGTQYF. Written as DNA, the CDR3 is TGTGCCAGCAGCTTAGAGGGATGGGGGACCCAGTACTTC.

The rearrangement links TRBV10-3 to TRBJ2-7; perhaps TRBD1 as D (5 bases). The CDR3 is 13 residues long. The germline gives CDR1 ENHRY, CDR2 SYGVKD. Trimming cost V 8 bases and J 1 base, with 12 bases left between them. The CDR3 DNA is TGTGCCATCTCCGGGCAGGGATCCTACGAGCAGTACTTC. It translates to CAISGQGSYEQYF.

The chain recombines TRBV21-1 with TRBJ2-3; the table names TRBD2, a call not compared with the DNA. TRBV21-1 is flagged as a pseudogene. CDR3 size: 16 residues. The CDR3 coding sequence is TGTGCCAGCAGCGCCCATTGCGGGGGGTGCACAGATACGCAGTATTTT. Residues: CASSAHCGGCTDTQYF.

The chain carries TRBV11-2 and TRBJ1-1; TRBD1 aligns across 9 bases. There are 15 residues in the CDR3. J gave up 1 base and V 5 bases, and 5 bases lay outside the gene matches. CDR1 is SGHAT, CDR2 FQNNGV, per germline. In DNA, the CDR3 is TGTGCCAGCAGCGTGACAGGGGGGAAGAACACTGAAGCTTTCTTT. Translation gives CASSVTGGKNTEAFF.

CDR3 DNA: TGTGCCACCAGTACAGGGGGCGAAGGGACAGATACGCAGTATTTT. Residues: CATSTGGEGTDTQYF. The genes are TRBV24-1 and TRBJ2-3; TRBD1 agrees at 9 bases. The ends lost 6 bases at V and 3 bases at J; junction bases unmatched: 6. Per the germline V gene, CDR1 is KGHDR and CDR2 is SFDVKD. CDR3 length: 15 residues.

V usage is TRBV2 and J usage is TRBJ2-1; no firm D call. CDR3 length: 12 amino acids. The germline gives CDR1 SNHLY, CDR2 FYNNEI. Trimming took 2 bases from V and 8 from J, leaving 7 bases between them. The CDR3 region has the DNA TGTGCCAGCAGTGAATGGGTGGATGAGCAGTTCTTC. It specifies CASSEWVDEQFF.

This clone is a singleton in its sample. The V gene is TRBV7-9, the J gene TRBJ1-1; the match to TRBD1 covers 9 bases. The CDR3 covers 13 residues. Germline V gene data show CDR1 as SEHNR and CDR2 as FQNEAQ (reference sequence). V trimming: 6 bases; J trimming: 4 bases; junction bases outside the gene matches: 3. CDR3 in amino acids: CASRPGQGTEAFF. In DNA, the CDR3 is TGTGCCAGCAGGCCGGGACAGGGCACTGAAGCTTTCTTT.

This clone was counted a single time. J is TRBJ1-1 and V is TRBV19; TRBD1 is a possible D gene (5 bases). The germline V gene has CDR1 LNHDA and CDR2 SQIVND (reference sequence). The V gene lost 3 bases and the J gene lost 0 bases, with 8 bases spanning the gap. This CDR3 has 14 residues. CDR3 loop: CASSMTDLNTEAFF. CDR3 in DNA: TGTGCCAGTAGTATGACAGACTTGAACACTGAAGCTTTCTTT.

The V and J genes are TRBV20-1 and TRBJ1-5, with D tentatively TRBD1 (6 bases). Germline lookup yields CDR1 DFQATT and CDR2 SNEGSKA (reference sequence). This CDR3 is built from 13 residues. Between the trimmed V and J ends, which lost 3 bases and 7 bases, there was a span of 13 bases. The CDR3 reads CSASKGVEQPQHF. As DNA, the CDR3 is TGCAGTGCTAGTAAGGGGGTGGAGCAGCCCCAGCATTTT.

The chain employs TRBV5-5 and TRBJ2-5; 14 nucleotides agree with TRBD2. Germline V gene sequence: CDR1 SGHKS, CDR2 YYEKEE (reference sequence). V dropped 5 bases and J dropped 2; count of bases not matched to a gene: 5. The CDR3 has 16 amino acids. The CDR3 DNA reads as TGTGCCAGCAGGGTTGGGACTAGCGGGGGACAAGAGACCCAGTACTTC. This translates into CASRVGTSGGQETQYF.

The chain links TRBV4-1 to TRBJ1-5, with a weak D call TRBD1 (5 bases). Trimming removed 0 bases from V and 6 bases from J, with 12 bases in between. CDR3 length: 15 amino acids. Per the germline V gene, CDR1 is MGHRA and CDR2 is YSYEKL. The chain's CDR3 is CASSQEIGVGQPQHF. The CDR3 DNA sequence: TGCGCCAGCAGCCAAGAGATAGGGGTGGGTCAGCCCCAGCATTTT.

The chain links TRBV4-1 to TRBJ1-4; 12 bases agree with TRBD1. The germline V gene encodes CDR1 MGHRA and CDR2 YSYEKL. This CDR3 has 20 amino acids. The V gene end was trimmed by 1 base and the J gene end by 3 bases; junction bases not matched to a gene: 12. In nucleotides, the CDR3 is TGCGCCAGCAGCCAAGTTTTGCCGGGACAGGGGGCCGTACCTAATGAAAAACTGTTTTTT. It is translated as CASSQVLPGQGAVPNEKLFF.

With respect to this clone: Different DNA sequences within this sample yield the same CDR3. The chain joins TRBV14 to TRBJ2-2; D unresolved. V was cut by 0 bases and J by 2 bases, with 4 bases left in between. The CDR3 spans 14 residues. CDR1 is SGHDN, CDR2 FVKESK, per germline. The CDR3 loop is CASSQDINTGELFF. DNA of the CDR3: TGTGCCAGCAGCCAAGATATTAACACCGGGGAGCTGTTTTTT.